The 10 T cell receptor beta chains below all came from one sample that was sequenced in a study of shared clonotypes between healthy human individuals. This table comes from immunoSEQ multiplex PCR, and its TCRdb copy is limited to in-frame clones, with some not included. The sample lists about 2.3 million clones, 93% occurring once. The sequencing sample was made of naive CD4+ T cells from PBMCs. Subset defined: CD45RA+ positively selected. The receptors were sampled from a young man in good health. Some clones in this sample may be carry-over from other donors' samples.

V is TRBV12-2 and J is TRBJ2-7; the table's D call, TRBD2, has no DNA check behind it. TRBV12-2 is flagged as a pseudogene. The CDR3 is 15 residues long. The CDR3 nucleotides are TGTGCAAGTCGCTTAGTGCCGGGACTGACCTACGAGCAGTACTTC. It yields the protein CASRLVPGLTYEQYF.

The chain combines TRBV2 with TRBJ2-5; no clear D. In germline, CDR1 is SNHLY, CDR2 FYNNEI. Trimming removed 6 bases at V and 3 bases at J, with 11 bases between. CDR3 size: 13 residues. CDR3 residues: CASSKGHEETQYF. CDR3 DNA: TGTGCCAGCAGCAAGGGCCACGAAGAGACCCAGTACTTC.

The chain has TRBV19 and TRBJ2-1; 7 positions agree with TRBD2. Trimming removed 1 base from V and 0 bases from J; junction bases left unmatched: 9. The length of the CDR3 is 18 residues. Germline V gene lookup returns CDR1 LNHDA and CDR2 SQIVND (reference sequence). The CDR3 DNA reads TGTGCCAGTAGTATAGTGAGGCTAGCGGCGAGCTCCTACAATGAGCAGTTCTTC. Encoded protein: CASSIVRLAASSYNEQFF.

V is TRBV5-1 and J is TRBJ1-2, with a weak D call TRBD1 (5 bases). V dropped 0 bases and J dropped 9 bases, with 12 bases sitting between them. Germline CDR1 SGHRS, CDR2 YFSETQ. The CDR3 runs to 13 residues. The CDR3 region is CASSLAGQGSYTF. The CDR3, as DNA: TGCGCCAGCAGCTTGGCCGGCCAGGGAAGCTACACCTTC.

In DNA, the CDR3 is TGTGCCATCTCCCAGGGAGGGCGAGAGACCCAGTACTTC. This codes for CAISQGGRETQYF. This sequence joins TRBV25-1 and TRBJ2-5; TRBD2 matches at 7 bases. The V gene's germline CDR1 is MGHDK and CDR2 SYGVNS. This CDR3 has 13 amino acids. V lost 10 bases and J lost 4; bases outside the gene matches: 9.

This chain uses TRBV5-4 with TRBJ2-5; 10 bases are a match to TRBD2. The DNA matches TRBJ2-7 better at its end, which makes the J call doubtful. CDR3 length: 16 amino acids. Germline values: CDR1 SGHNT, CDR2 YYREEE (reference sequence). The CDR3 sequence: CASSADSGRLTYEQYF. CDR3 coding DNA: TGTGCCAGCAGCGCGGATAGCGGGAGGCTAACCTACGAGCAGTACTTC.

The V call is TRBV19, the J call TRBJ1-5; the match to TRBD1 covers 11 bases. This CDR3 is built from 16 residues. The trim removed 6 bases at V and 3 bases at J, leaving 7 bases unmatched. The germline V gene has CDR1 LNHDA and CDR2 SQIVND (reference sequence). This CDR3 is CASRIADRGHNQPQHF. Written as DNA, the CDR3 is TGTGCCAGTAGGATCGCGGACAGGGGGCACAATCAGCCCCAGCATTTT.

The V and J genes are TRBV6-4 and TRBJ1-4; TRBD1 is a possible D gene (5 bases). The CDR3 length is 12 residues. V was cut by 6 bases and J by 10 bases, with 12 bases left in between. Germline lookup yields CDR1 MRHNA and CDR2 SNTAGT. CDR3 DNA: TGTGCCAGCAGGGGGACCGCTGGAAAACTGTTTTTT. Translated: CASRGTAGKLFF.

The chain employs TRBV28 and TRBJ1-4, with D possibly TRBD1 on 6 matching bases. Germline CDR1 MDHEN, CDR2 SYDVKM. With 3 bases removed from V and 4 bases from J, the gap between germline ends came to 12 bases. The CDR3 spans 15 residues. CDR3 in DNA: TGTGCCAGCAGTTTGGGGGGCGTATTTAATGAAAAACTGTTTTTT. It translates to CASSLGGVFNEKLFF.

Points on this clone: The same CDR3 arises from other DNA sequences in this sample as well. The gene calls are TRBV29-1 and TRBJ1-1; D is perhaps TRBD1 (6 bases). V was shortened by 4 bases and J by 5 bases, with 11 bases between the two germline ends. Germline CDR1 and CDR2: SQVTM and ANQGSEA. This CDR3 has 12 residues. CDR3 coding DNA: TGCAGCGTTGGAGGTAGGGGGACTGAAGCTTTCTTT. Its protein is CSVGGRGTEAFF. Combining the CDR3 with reference TRBV29-1 and TRBJ1-1 gives the whole variable domain SAVISQKPSRDICQRGTSLTIQCQVDSQVTMMFWYRQQPGQSLTLIATANQGSEATYESGFVIDKFPISRPNLTFSTLTVSNMSPEDSSIYLCSVGGRGTEAFFGQGTRLTVV.